This T cell receptor beta chain is drawn from a study of cytomegalovirus exposure and HLA in healthy donors. Primers for the PCR totalled 60 Vbeta and 13 Jbeta. Clones were read by immunoSEQ multiplex PCR, and TCRdb kept only the in-frame ones, dropping some. The sample carries under 65,000 clones, around 80% recorded once. CDR1 and CDR2 from the germline V gene are SGDLS and YYNGEE. V dropped 0 bases and J dropped 1 base, with 6 bases sitting between them. The CDR3 spans 14 residues. This clone has only a few counts. The specimen sequenced was PBMCs. The gene calls are TRBV9 and TRBJ2-3; D is undetermined. This receptor was identified in a man aged 30 to 39 in good health and CMV-seropositive. CDR3: CASSVVPGTDTQYF. The CDR3 DNA sequence: TGTGCCAGCAGCGTAGTTCCGGGCACAGATACGCAGTATTTT.